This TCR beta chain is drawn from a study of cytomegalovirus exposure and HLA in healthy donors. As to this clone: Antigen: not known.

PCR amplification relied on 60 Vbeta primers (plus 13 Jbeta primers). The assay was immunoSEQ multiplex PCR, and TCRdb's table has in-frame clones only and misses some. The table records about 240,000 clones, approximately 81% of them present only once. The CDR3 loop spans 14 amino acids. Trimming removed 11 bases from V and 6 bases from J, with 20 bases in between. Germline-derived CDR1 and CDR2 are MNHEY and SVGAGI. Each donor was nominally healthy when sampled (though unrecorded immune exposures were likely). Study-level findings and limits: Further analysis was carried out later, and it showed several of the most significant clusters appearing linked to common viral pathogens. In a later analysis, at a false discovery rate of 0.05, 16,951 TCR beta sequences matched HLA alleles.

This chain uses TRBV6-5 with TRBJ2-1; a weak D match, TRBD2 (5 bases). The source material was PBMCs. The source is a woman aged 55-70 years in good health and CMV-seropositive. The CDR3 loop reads CASFRLAGGNEQFF. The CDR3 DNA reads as TGTGCCTCCTTCCGGCTAGCAGGCGGCAATGAGCAGTTCTTC.